This T cell receptor beta chain was captured by sequencing in a study of blood T cells in healthy people across ages. Study-level points and caveats: A strong correlation between TCR beta diversity and naive T cell percentage was seen.

This CDR3 contains 12 residues. Germline loops: CDR1 SQVTM, CDR2 ANQGSEA. V gave up 0 bases and J gave up 5 bases, with 4 bases separating them. The extraction recovered at least 5 micrograms of total RNA per sample. Comments on this clonotype: Its target is unknown.

Then a second PCR, running roughly 7 to 11 cycles, was carried out with a sample-barcoded 5' primer and a J-beta primer mix. TCRdb used MiXCR to reprocess the 5' RACE reads, holding one entry per CDR3 protein. The sample has 1,100,000 or so distinct CDR3 sequences; under 55% are singletons. This clonotype was obtained from a woman aged 55 to 70 in good health. This rearrangement joins TRBV29-1 to TRBJ2-2; D gene ambiguous. The specimen was blood. The CDR3 region is CSVEEMTGELFF. DNA for the CDR3: TGCAGCGTTGAAGAGATGACCGGGGAGCTGTTTTTT.